Listed here are 2 T cell receptor beta chains from one sample, sequenced in a study of OX40 agonist ivuxolimab in advanced cancers. The assay was immunoSEQ multiplex PCR, and TCRdb's table has in-frame clones only and misses some. This sample has around 67,000 clones, with roughly 84% found just once. Specimen: CD4+ or CD8+ T cells sorted from blood, collected in a trial of the OX40 agonist ivuxolimab. The receptor set was obtained from an adult with an advanced solid tumor such as melanoma, head and neck, liver or kidney cancer.

This chain's CDR3 is CASSVGGGGTDTQYF. The CDR3 DNA sequence: TGTGCCAGCAGCGTAGGAGGGGGCGGAACAGATACGCAGTATTTT. The chain recombines TRBV9 with TRBJ2-3; TRBD1 aligns across 7 bases. Germline V gene sequence: CDR1 SGDLS, CDR2 YYNGEE. There are 15 residues in the CDR3. The V gene end was trimmed by 0 bases and the J gene end by 3 bases; junction bases not matched to a gene: 4.

The chain employs TRBV5-1 and TRBJ2-7; 10 nucleotides agree with TRBD1. This CDR3 contains 14 residues. The V segment lost 3 bases and the J segment 7 bases; nucleotides outside the gene matches: 7. Per the germline V gene, CDR1 is SGHRS and CDR2 is YFSETQ. Written as DNA, the CDR3 is TGCGCCAGCAGCTCCGGGACAGGGGCCCTGGAGCAGTACTTC. This translates into CASSSGTGALEQYF.